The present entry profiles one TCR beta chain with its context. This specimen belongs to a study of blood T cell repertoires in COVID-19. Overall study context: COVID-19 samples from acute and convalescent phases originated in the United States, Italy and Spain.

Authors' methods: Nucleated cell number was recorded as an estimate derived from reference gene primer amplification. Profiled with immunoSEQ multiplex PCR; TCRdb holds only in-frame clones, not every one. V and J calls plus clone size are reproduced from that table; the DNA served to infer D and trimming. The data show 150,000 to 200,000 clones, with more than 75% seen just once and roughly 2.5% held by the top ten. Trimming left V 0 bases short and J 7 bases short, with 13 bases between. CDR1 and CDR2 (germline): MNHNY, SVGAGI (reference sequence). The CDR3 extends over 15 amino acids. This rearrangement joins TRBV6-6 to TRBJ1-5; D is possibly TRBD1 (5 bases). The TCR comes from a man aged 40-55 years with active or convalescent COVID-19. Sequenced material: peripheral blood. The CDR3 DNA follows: TGTGCCAGCAGTTACTCCCAGGGTCCCAGGCAGCCCCAGCATTTT. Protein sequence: CASSYSQGPRQPQHF.